This T cell receptor beta chain was recovered during a study of blood T cell repertoires in COVID-19. In the study overall: COVID-19 samples, acute and convalescent, were from the United States, Italy and Spain. Sources were T cells, B-cell-depleted T cells, or PBMCs; the material itself was cDNA or gDNA.

As processed by the authors: The assay estimated nucleated cells by amplifying reference gene primers. Repertoires were generated with immunoSEQ multiplex PCR, while TCRdb's copy carries only in-frame clones and drops some. V, J and clone size were drawn from that table, and D and trimming were deduced from the DNA. This sample yields 250,000 to 350,000 clones, of which around 88% are seen a single time; roughly 1.1% belongs to the top ten. This CDR3 comprises 17 residues. V gave up 5 bases and J gave up 4 bases, with 23 bases separating them. Germline CDR1 LGHNT, CDR2 FRNRAP. Material for sequencing was peripheral blood. This chain links TRBV12-5 with TRBJ1-2, with D uncertain. This TCR was recovered from a woman between 50 and 59 years old with acute or convalescent COVID-19. CDR3 sequence reads: CASGASSSGPLAYGYTF. Written as DNA, the CDR3 is TGTGCTAGTGGTGCCTCGTCGTCCGGTCCCCTCGCCTATGGCTACACCTTC.